The 6 T cell receptor beta chains below were found in one sample sequenced in a study of OX40 agonist ivuxolimab in advanced cancers. The method behind the library was the immunoSEQ multiplex PCR assay. TCRdb retrieved this table from immuneACCESS and kept in-frame rearrangements only. Not all clones are present; in checked studies, unresolved V genes account for under half, and no reason is known for the remainder. A total of about 82,000 clones appear in this sample, more than 75% of them only once. Around 1.8% of the sample is taken by the ten largest. The sample here was CD4+ or CD8+ T cells sorted from blood, taken in a trial of the OX40 agonist ivuxolimab. All receptors come from an adult with an advanced solid tumor such as melanoma, head and neck, liver or kidney cancer.

This chain connects TRBV7-9 to TRBJ1-4; D is possibly TRBD1 (5 bases). V lost 4 bases and J lost 7, with 13 bases in between. Germline loops: CDR1 SEHNR, CDR2 FQNEAQ (reference sequence). The CDR3 consists of 14 residues. CDR3 nucleotide sequence: TGTGCCAGCAGCTGGGGCGGCGTAGGTGAAAAACTGTTTTTT. This translates into CASSWGGVGEKLFF.

V gene TRBV7-3 combines with J gene TRBJ1-3, with a weak D call TRBD1 (6 bases). The CDR3 runs 20 residues. Trimming pared 5 bases from V and 3 bases from J, leaving 29 bases between. The germline gives CDR1 SGHTA, CDR2 FQGTGA. The CDR3 nucleotides read TGTGCCAGCAGCACCCAATGGGGGACACCACTAGCTTCATTTGGAAACACCATATATTTT. This codes for CASSTQWGTPLASFGNTIYF.

The V and J genes are TRBV13 and TRBJ2-7; 7 bases are shared with TRBD1. There are 13 residues in the CDR3. V shed 5 bases and J 2 bases; nucleotides not matched to a gene: 3. The germline V gene encodes CDR1 PRHDT and CDR2 FYEKMQ (reference sequence). The CDR3 reads CASSRTGPYEQYF. The CDR3 bases are TGTGCCAGCAGCCGGACAGGTCCCTACGAGCAGTACTTC.

The chain joins TRBV11-2 to TRBJ1-2; no clear D gene. Germline V gene data show CDR1 as SGHAT and CDR2 as FQNNGV. CDR3 length equals 13 residues. V lost 1 base and J 14 bases, leaving 17 bases between the germline ends. The CDR3 here is CASSLVLDGEETF. CDR3 DNA sequence: TGTGCCAGCAGCTTAGTTTTGGACGGAGAGGAGACCTTC.

The V call is TRBV19, the J call TRBJ1-5; maybe TRBD1 (5 bases). The CDR3 contains 16 residues. CDR1 and CDR2 (germline): LNHDA, SQIVND (reference sequence). Between the trimmed V and J ends, which lost 2 bases and 0 bases, there was a span of 11 bases. The CDR3 DNA reads TGTGCCAGTAGTATACCAACAGGTATTAGCAATCAGCCCCAGCATTTT. Translating gives CASSIPTGISNQPQHF.

Comment on this clone: Other nucleotide sequences from this sample produce the same CDR3. The rearrangement joins TRBV29-1 to TRBJ2-7; TRBD1 matches at 9 bases. CDR3 length equals 13 residues. Losses at the gene ends were 6 bases for V and 7 bases for J; bases not matched to a gene: 10. Per the germline V gene, CDR1 is SQVTM and CDR2 is ANQGSEA. The CDR3 DNA follows: TGCAGCGTATTGGGGGACAGGGAGTGGGAGCAGTACTTC. Its protein product is CSVLGDREWEQYF.